What follows are 28 T cell receptor beta chains derived from one specimen sequenced in a study of cytomegalovirus exposure and HLA in healthy donors. Clones were sequenced by immunoSEQ multiplex PCR, and TCRdb holds only the in-frame ones, with some missing. The sample has 190,000 or so clones; about 86% are singletons. The sample taken for sequencing was PBMCs. The receptor source for this set is a woman aged 18-35 years in good health and CMV-seropositive.

The V call is TRBV29-1, the J call TRBJ1-4, with 7 bases identical to TRBD1. CDR3 length: 14 amino acids. CDR1 and CDR2 from the germline V gene are SQVTM and ANQGSEA. J gave up 6 bases and V 7 bases, and 11 bases lay outside the gene matches. The CDR3 nucleotides read TGCAGCGCGTGGGGAACCGGGACAGATGAAAAACTGTTTTTT. Encoded protein: CSAWGTGTDEKLFF.

This clone was seen just once. The rearrangement links TRBV5-6 to TRBJ1-6; D is unclear. Trimming left V 0 bases short and J 7 bases short, with 5 bases between. The CDR3 loop spans 13 amino acids. CDR1 is SGHDT and CDR2 is YYEEEE in the germline V gene. CDR3 residues: CASSLAGNSPLHF. As DNA, the CDR3 is TGTGCCAGCAGCTTGGCCGGGAATTCACCCCTCCACTTT.

In its sample, this clone was seen a few times. The rearrangement joins TRBV6-5 to TRBJ1-5, with 9 bases aligning to TRBD1. V lost 5 bases and J lost 5; bases outside the gene matches: 7. Germline V lookup: CDR1 MNHEY, CDR2 SVGAGI. The CDR3 is 15 residues long. The DNA for the CDR3 is TGTGCCAGCAGTATGGGGACAGGGAAGTATCAGCCCCAGCATTTT. Amino acid sequence: CASSMGTGKYQPQHF.

V is TRBV10-3 and J is TRBJ1-1; D gene unclear. Trimming removed 0 bases from V and 1 base from J, with 9 bases in between. The CDR3 totals 15 residues. From germline, CDR1 is ENHRY and CDR2 SYGVKD. In nucleotides, the CDR3 is TGTGCCATCAGTGAGTCTCCTTTGCGGAACACTGAAGCTTTCTTT. It specifies CAISESPLRNTEAFF.

V and J are TRBV9 and TRBJ2-5; D is unclear. Looked up from germline, CDR1 is SGDLS and CDR2 is YYNGEE. This CDR3 comprises 16 residues. Trimming removed 4 bases from V and 5 bases from J, with 21 bases in between. This chain's CDR3 is CASSSHLTSSWETQYF. The CDR3 region has the DNA TGTGCCAGCAGCTCTCACCTAACCTCTAGTTGGGAGACCCAGTACTTC. The whole variable domain, remainder taken from reference TRBV9 and TRBJ2-5, is DSGVTQTPKHLITATGQRVTLRCSPRSGDLSVYWYQQSLDQGLQFLIQYYNGEERAKGNILERFSAQQFPDLHSELNLSSLELGDSALYFCASSSHLTSSWETQYFGPGTRLLVL.

J is TRBJ1-5 and V is TRBV19; D ambiguous. V lost 2 bases and J lost 2, with 4 bases in between. This CDR3 is 13 amino acids long. Germline V lookup: CDR1 LNHDA, CDR2 SQIVND (reference sequence). The CDR3 reads CASSIRGNQPQHF. The CDR3 coding sequence is TGTGCCAGTAGTATAAGAGGCAATCAGCCCCAGCATTTT.

The genes are TRBV6-1 and TRBJ2-7, with D possibly matching TRBD2 (5 bases). The CDR3 has 15 residues. V gave up 1 base and J gave up 1 base, with 11 bases separating them. Looked up from germline, CDR1 is MNHNS and CDR2 is SASEGT. The CDR3 bases are TGTGCCAGCAGTGAAGAGGAGCGGACTTCCTACGAGCAGTACTTC. The encoded protein is CASSEEERTSYEQYF.

The chain couples TRBV6-5 to TRBJ1-1; D remains ambiguous. CDR1 is MNHEY and CDR2 is SVGAGI in the germline V gene. The CDR3 has 12 amino acids. The germline V and J ends were trimmed by 7 bases and 4 bases, with 10 bases remaining between them. The CDR3 here is CASTSAGTEAFF. The CDR3 nucleotides read TGTGCCAGCACCTCAGCGGGCACTGAAGCTTTCTTT.

The rearrangement links TRBV9 to TRBJ2-3; 13 bases map to TRBD2. Trimming at V came to 3 bases and at J to 8 bases, leaving 9 bases not matched to a gene. The CDR3 is 16 amino acids. The germline V gene encodes CDR1 SGDLS and CDR2 YYNGEE. CDR3 sequence reads: CASSDGTSGVRGTQYF. In nucleotides, the CDR3 is TGTGCCAGCAGCGACGGGACTAGCGGGGTTCGGGGTACGCAGTATTTT. The full variable domain, completed using reference TRBV9 and TRBJ2-3, is DSGVTQTPKHLITATGQRVTLRCSPRSGDLSVYWYQQSLDQGLQFLIQYYNGEERAKGNILERFSAQQFPDLHSELNLSSLELGDSALYFCASSDGTSGVRGTQYFGPGTRLTVL.

The genes are TRBV2 and TRBJ1-6; possibly TRBD1 for D (6 bases). The V end lost 6 bases, the J end lost 4 bases, and 13 bases lay between the germline ends. Germline CDR1 SNHLY, CDR2 FYNNEI. CDR3 length: 15 residues. In DNA form, the CDR3 reads TGTGCCAGCAGCGAACAACAGGGTTATAATTCACCCCTCCACTTT. This sequence encodes CASSEQQGYNSPLHF.

The rearrangement links TRBV13 to TRBJ1-6, with D possibly being TRBD1 (6 bases). This CDR3 is built from 15 residues. The V end lost 3 bases, the J end lost 8 bases, and 14 bases lay between the germline ends. CDR1 and CDR2 from the germline V gene are PRHDT and FYEKMQ (reference sequence). CDR3: CASSFRGGSHSPLHF. As DNA, the CDR3 is TGTGCCAGCAGCTTTAGAGGGGGAAGTCATTCACCCCTCCACTTT.

The V gene is TRBV5-1, the J gene TRBJ2-1; 10 nucleotides match TRBD2. The junction had 7 bases not matched to a gene; V was cut back by 6 bases and J by 4 bases. Germline-derived CDR1 and CDR2 are SGHRS and YFSETQ. The CDR3 length is 15 residues. CDR3 DNA: TGCGCCAGCACCGAGAGCGGGGGGGCTTACAATGAGCAGTTCTTC. It specifies CASTESGGAYNEQFF.

V is TRBV28 and J is TRBJ1-3; no firm D call. The CDR3 spans 15 residues. V dropped 5 bases and J dropped 0 bases, with 11 bases sitting between them. Looked up from germline, CDR1 is MDHEN and CDR2 is SYDVKM. This CDR3 reads CASSPYLSSGNTIYF. DNA for the CDR3: TGTGCCAGCAGTCCCTATCTGAGCTCTGGAAACACCATATATTTT.

Only one count was recorded for this clone. The chain links TRBV28 to TRBJ1-6; D ambiguous. Per germline, CDR1 MDHEN and CDR2 SYDVKM. The CDR3 consists of 13 residues. V was shortened by 8 bases and J by 7 bases, with 12 bases between the two germline ends. The CDR3 loop is CASVPGKNSPLHF. The CDR3 DNA follows: TGTGCCAGCGTACCGGGGAAAAATTCACCCCTCCACTTT.

This chain connects TRBV7-2 to TRBJ2-3; TRBD2 agrees at 7 bases. From germline, CDR1 is SGHTA and CDR2 FQGNSA. J was trimmed by 10 bases and V by 3 bases; bases with no gene match: 7. CDR3 size: 13 residues. CDR3 sequence: CASSFENGRSQYF. The CDR3 DNA is TGTGCCAGCAGCTTTGAGAACGGGAGGTCGCAGTATTTT.

The CDR3 is CASSLEGQLGSPLHF. DNA for the CDR3: TGTGCCAGCAGCCTCGAGGGTCAGCTGGGTTCACCCCTCCACTTT. The V and J genes are TRBV6-5 and TRBJ1-6; D remains ambiguous. The germline CDR1 and CDR2 sequences are MNHEY and SVGAGI. Trimming took 6 bases from V and 9 from J, leaving 18 bases between them. This CDR3 region has 15 residues.

The chain has TRBV11-2 and TRBJ1-4; D is possibly TRBD1 (6 bases). The CDR3 covers 13 residues. The V end lost 6 bases, the J end lost 8 bases, and 13 bases lay between the germline ends. CDR1 SGHAT and CDR2 FQNNGV come from the germline V gene. In nucleotides, the CDR3 is TGTGCCAGCAGTCTTTCAACAGGGGAAAAACTGTTTTTT. This translates into CASSLSTGEKLFF.

The rearrangement links TRBV11-2 to TRBJ2-1; 7 bases are a match to TRBD1. Germline-derived CDR1 and CDR2 are SGHAT and FQNNGV. The CDR3 is 13 residues long. Trimming took 5 bases from V and 5 from J; bases not matched to a gene: 3. The CDR3 DNA is TGTGCCAGCAGCCAGGACAGGAACAATGAGCAGTTCTTC. It encodes CASSQDRNNEQFF.

J is TRBJ1-1 and V is TRBV11-3, with D possibly being TRBD1 (6 bases). V shed 1 base and J shed 6 bases, with 12 bases lying between them. The CDR3 extends over 14 amino acids. Germline assignment: CDR1 SGHNT and CDR2 YENEEA. The CDR3 is CASSLGGQVAEAFF. As DNA, the CDR3 is TGTGCCAGCAGCTTAGGGGGGCAAGTGGCTGAAGCTTTCTTT.

The chain links TRBV7-9 to TRBJ1-6; a weak D match, TRBD1 (6 bases). Germline CDR1 is SEHNR and CDR2 is FQNEAQ (reference sequence). The V end was cut by 5 bases, the J end by 11 bases, with 22 bases between. The CDR3 is made up of 16 amino acids. This chain's CDR3 is CASSPVQGGSLAPLHF. In DNA form, the CDR3 reads TGTGCCAGCAGCCCAGTACAAGGGGGAAGTTTAGCACCCCTCCACTTT.

The rearrangement links TRBV27 to TRBJ2-7; 7 positions match TRBD2. After removal of 8 bases from V and 3 bases from J, the junction contained 7 bases not matched to a gene. Germline assignment: CDR1 MNHEY and CDR2 SMNVEV (reference sequence). This CDR3 is 13 amino acids long. The CDR3: CASSGGIGYEQYF. Written as DNA, the CDR3 is TGTGCCAGCTCGGGGGGAATCGGCTACGAGCAGTACTTC.

The rearrangement links TRBV7-6 to TRBJ2-4, with 7 nucleotides matching TRBD1. The CDR3 is 13 amino acids. V dropped 4 bases and J dropped 8; count of bases not matched to a gene: 5. The V gene's germline CDR1 is SGHVS and CDR2 FNYEAQ. CDR3 region: CASSSGQRDIQYF. In DNA, the CDR3 is TGTGCCAGCAGCTCGGGACAGCGCGACATTCAGTACTTC.

This chain joins TRBV7-3 and TRBJ2-1; 8 bases are shared with TRBD2. After removal of 0 bases from V and 6 bases from J, the junction contained 7 bases not matched to a gene. Germline V gives CDR1 SGHTA, CDR2 FQGTGA. CDR3 length: 16 amino acids. CDR3 amino acids: CASSLTGLAGFNEQFF. CDR3 bases: TGTGCCAGCAGCTTAACGGGGCTAGCGGGCTTCAATGAGCAGTTCTTC.

As regards this clone: At one end the junction does not follow the germline gene, possibly because of a read error. The chain is built from TRBV5-1 and TRBJ2-7; 12 bases fit TRBD2. Germline CDR1 reads SGHRS; CDR2 reads YFSETQ. The CDR3 loop spans 14 amino acids. The CDR3 coding sequence is TGTGCCAGCAGCTCTAGCGGGGGGGCGAACGAGCAGTACTTC. Protein sequence: CASSSSGGANEQYF.

Only a few counts were recorded for this clone. V is TRBV10-3 and J is TRBJ1-6, with 11 bases fitting TRBD1. The germline CDR1 and CDR2 sequences are ENHRY and SYGVKD. The CDR3 is 13 amino acids. V lost 8 bases and J lost 8; bases outside the gene matches: 2. CDR3 nucleotide sequence: TGTGCCATCGGGGACAGGGGGTATTCACCCCTCCACTTT. As protein: CAIGDRGYSPLHF.

V and J are TRBV5-1 and TRBJ2-4, with a weak D call TRBD2 (6 bases). Germline-derived CDR1 and CDR2 are SGHRS and YFSETQ. The CDR3 has 13 residues. The ends were cut back, 1 base at V and 12 bases at J, with 14 bases in the middle. CDR3 sequence reads: CASSLQKRGSQYF. The CDR3, as DNA: TGCGCCAGCAGCTTGCAAAAACGGGGGTCTCAGTACTTC.

The chain has TRBV11-3 and TRBJ2-2, with 12 bases aligning to TRBD1. The CDR3 runs 16 residues. V trimming: 6 bases; J trimming: 7 bases; junction bases outside the gene matches: 9. Germline lookup yields CDR1 SGHNT and CDR2 YENEEA. The CDR3 DNA follows: TGTGCCAGCAGAGCAACCGGGACAGGGGGCTTCGGGGAGCTGTTTTTT. Translating it yields CASRATGTGGFGELFF.

The chain has TRBV5-4 and TRBJ2-3, with D uncertain. Germline V gives CDR1 SGHNT, CDR2 YYREEE (reference sequence). V dropped 1 base and J dropped 4 bases, with 7 bases sitting between them. The CDR3 has 13 amino acids. The CDR3 coding sequence is TGTGCCAGCAGCTTGCTTTCCGCAGATACGCAGTATTTT. It yields the protein CASSLLSADTQYF.